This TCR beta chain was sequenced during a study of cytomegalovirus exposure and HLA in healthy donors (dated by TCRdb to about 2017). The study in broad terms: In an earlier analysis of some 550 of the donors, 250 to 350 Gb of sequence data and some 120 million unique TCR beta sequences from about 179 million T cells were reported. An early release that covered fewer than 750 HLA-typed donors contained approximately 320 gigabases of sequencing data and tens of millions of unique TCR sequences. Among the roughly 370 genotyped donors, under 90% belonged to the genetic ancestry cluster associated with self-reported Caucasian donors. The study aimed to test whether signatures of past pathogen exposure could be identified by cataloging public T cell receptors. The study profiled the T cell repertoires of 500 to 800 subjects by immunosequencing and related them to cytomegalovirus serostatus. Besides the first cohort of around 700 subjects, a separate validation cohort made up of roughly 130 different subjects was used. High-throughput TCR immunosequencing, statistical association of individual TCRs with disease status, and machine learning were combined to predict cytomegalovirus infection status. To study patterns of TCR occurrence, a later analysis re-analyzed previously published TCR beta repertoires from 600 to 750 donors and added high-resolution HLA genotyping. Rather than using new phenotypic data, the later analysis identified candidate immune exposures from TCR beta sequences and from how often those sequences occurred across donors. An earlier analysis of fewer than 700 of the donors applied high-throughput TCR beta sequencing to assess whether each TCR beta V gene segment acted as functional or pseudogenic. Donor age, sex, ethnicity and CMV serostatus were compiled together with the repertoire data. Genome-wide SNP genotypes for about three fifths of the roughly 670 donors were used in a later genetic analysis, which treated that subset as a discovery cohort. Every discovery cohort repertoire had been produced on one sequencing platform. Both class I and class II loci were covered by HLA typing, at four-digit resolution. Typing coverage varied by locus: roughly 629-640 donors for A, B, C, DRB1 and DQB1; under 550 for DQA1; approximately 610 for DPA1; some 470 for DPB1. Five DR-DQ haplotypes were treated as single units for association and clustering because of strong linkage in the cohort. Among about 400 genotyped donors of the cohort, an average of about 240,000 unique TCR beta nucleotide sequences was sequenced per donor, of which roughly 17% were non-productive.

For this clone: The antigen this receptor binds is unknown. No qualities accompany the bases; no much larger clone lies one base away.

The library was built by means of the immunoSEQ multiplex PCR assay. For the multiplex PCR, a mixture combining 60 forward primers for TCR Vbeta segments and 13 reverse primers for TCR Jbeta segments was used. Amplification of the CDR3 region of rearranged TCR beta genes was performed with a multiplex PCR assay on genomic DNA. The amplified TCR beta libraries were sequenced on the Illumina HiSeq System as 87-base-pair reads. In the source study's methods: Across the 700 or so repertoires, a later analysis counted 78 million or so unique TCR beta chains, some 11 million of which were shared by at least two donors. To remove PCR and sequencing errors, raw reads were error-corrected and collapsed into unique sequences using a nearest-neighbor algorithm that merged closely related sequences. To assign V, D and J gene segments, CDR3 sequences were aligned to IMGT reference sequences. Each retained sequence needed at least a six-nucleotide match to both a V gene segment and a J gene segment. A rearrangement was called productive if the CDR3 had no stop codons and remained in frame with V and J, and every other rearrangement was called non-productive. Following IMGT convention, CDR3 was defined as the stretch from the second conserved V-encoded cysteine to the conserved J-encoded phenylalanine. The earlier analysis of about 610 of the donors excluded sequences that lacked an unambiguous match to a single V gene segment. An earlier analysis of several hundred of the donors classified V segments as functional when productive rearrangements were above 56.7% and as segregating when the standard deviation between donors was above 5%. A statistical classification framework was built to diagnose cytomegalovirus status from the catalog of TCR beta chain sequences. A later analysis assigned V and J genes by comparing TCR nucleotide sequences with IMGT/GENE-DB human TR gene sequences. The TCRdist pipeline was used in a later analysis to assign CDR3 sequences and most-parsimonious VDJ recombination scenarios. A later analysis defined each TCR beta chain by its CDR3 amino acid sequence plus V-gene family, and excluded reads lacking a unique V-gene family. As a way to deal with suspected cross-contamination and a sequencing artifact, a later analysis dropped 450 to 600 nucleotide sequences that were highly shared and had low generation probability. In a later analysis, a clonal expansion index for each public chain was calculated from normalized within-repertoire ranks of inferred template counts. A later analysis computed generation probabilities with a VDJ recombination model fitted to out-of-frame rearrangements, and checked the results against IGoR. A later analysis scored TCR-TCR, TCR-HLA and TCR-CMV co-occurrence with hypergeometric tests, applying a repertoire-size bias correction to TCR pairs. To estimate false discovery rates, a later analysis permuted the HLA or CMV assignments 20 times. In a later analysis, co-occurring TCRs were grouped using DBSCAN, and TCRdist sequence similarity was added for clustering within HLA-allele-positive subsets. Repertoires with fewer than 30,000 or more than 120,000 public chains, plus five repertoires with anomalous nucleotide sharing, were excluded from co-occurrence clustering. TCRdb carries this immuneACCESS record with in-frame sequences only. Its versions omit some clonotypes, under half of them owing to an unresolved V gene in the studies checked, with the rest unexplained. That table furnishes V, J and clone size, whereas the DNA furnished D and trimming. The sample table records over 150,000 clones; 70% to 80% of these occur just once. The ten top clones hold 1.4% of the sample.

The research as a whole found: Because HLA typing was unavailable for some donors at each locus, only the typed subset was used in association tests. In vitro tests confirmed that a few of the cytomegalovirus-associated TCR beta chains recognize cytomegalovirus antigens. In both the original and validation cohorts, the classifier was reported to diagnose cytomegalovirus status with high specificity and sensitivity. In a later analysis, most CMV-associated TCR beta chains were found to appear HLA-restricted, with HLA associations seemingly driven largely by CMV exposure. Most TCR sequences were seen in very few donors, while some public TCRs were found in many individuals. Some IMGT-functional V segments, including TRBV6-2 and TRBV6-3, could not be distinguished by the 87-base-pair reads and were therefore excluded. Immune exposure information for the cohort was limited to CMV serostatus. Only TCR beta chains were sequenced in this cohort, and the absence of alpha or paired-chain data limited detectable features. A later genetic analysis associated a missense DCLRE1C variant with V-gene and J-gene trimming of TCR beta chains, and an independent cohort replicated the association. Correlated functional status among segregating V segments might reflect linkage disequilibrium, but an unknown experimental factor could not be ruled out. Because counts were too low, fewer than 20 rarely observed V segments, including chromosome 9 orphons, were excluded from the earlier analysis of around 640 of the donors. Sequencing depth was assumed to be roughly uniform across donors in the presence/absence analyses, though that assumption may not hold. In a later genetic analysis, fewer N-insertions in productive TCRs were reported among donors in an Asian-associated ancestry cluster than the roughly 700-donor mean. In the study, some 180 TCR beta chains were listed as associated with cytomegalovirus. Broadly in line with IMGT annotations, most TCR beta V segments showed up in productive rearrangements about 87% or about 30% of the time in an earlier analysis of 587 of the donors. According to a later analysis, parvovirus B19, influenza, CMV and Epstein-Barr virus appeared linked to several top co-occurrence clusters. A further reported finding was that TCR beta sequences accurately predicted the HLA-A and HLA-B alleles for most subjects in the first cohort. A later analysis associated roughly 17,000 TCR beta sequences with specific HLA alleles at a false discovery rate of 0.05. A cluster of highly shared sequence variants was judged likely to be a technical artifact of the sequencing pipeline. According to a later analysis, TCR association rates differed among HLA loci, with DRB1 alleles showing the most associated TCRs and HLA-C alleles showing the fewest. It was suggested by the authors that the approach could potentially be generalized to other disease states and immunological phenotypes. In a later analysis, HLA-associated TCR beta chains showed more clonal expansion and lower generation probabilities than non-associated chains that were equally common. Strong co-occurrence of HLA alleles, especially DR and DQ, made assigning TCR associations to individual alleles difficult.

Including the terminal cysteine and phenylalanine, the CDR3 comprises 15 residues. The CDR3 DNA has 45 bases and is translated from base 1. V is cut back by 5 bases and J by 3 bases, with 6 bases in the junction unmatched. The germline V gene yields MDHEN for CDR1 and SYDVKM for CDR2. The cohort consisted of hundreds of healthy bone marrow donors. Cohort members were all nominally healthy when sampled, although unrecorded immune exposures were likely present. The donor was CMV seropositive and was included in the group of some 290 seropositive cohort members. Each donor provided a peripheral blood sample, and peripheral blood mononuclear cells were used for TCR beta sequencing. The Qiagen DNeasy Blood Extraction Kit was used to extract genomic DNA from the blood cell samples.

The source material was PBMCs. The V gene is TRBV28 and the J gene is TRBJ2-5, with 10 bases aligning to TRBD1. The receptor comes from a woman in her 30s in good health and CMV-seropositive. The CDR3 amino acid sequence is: CASSLLGTGEETQYF. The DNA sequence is TGTGCCAGCAGTCTCCTAGGGACAGGGGAAGAGACCCAGTACTTC.